This TCR beta chain stems from a study of blood T cell repertoires in COVID-19. About the study: Donors in the United States, Italy and Spain gave samples during acute or convalescent COVID-19.

This clone was found once. Per the original methods: Scientists estimated how many nucleated cells there were by amplifying reference gene primers. Generated by immunoSEQ multiplex PCR, the TCRdb table keeps only in-frame clones and is missing some. The V and J calls and clone size are taken from that table; D and trimming were inferred from the DNA. The top ten clones hold roughly 5.6% of a sample with 200,000 to 300,000 clones, roughly 86% of them seen once. Recruited during active infection, patients (from Seattle) were subsequently followed longitudinally. Trimming cost V 2 bases and J 6 bases; bases outside gene matches: 10. The CDR3 covers 16 residues. Germline values: CDR1 MNHEY, CDR2 SVGEGT.

Sample: peripheral blood. This chain connects TRBV6-2 or TRBV6-3 to TRBJ2-1; TRBD2 matches at 7 bases. The clonotype originates from a woman aged 60-75 years with COVID-19, enrolled during active disease. DNA for the CDR3: TGTGCCAGCAGTTACGCGAGGGCGGGAGTCTTCAATGAGCAGTTCTTC. Protein: CASSYARAGVFNEQFF.